This T cell receptor beta chain appears in the sequencing data of a study of blood T cell repertoires in COVID-19. The table came from immunoSEQ multiplex PCR; TCRdb's copy has only in-frame clones and leaves some out. The table lists 200,000 to 300,000 clones, 86% of them singletons. This CDR3 contains 18 residues. Trimming removed 8 bases at V and 0 bases at J, with 20 bases between. Germline V gives CDR1 PRHDT, CDR2 FYEKMQ (reference sequence). Input material: PBMCs or T cells enriched from blood (not recorded which). This TCR came from a woman between 18 and 29 years old who had recovered from COVID-19. The chain couples TRBV13 to TRBJ2-6, with D maybe TRBD1 (6 bases). In nucleotides, the CDR3 is TGTGCCAGCTCCTTAAGCTTCGGGACAAACTCTGGGGCCAACGTCCTGACTTTC. Amino acid sequence: CASSLSFGTNSGANVLTF.